Listed below are T cell receptor beta chains from one sample, sequenced in a study of response to subunit inactivated influenza vaccine. TCRdb itself ran the RT-PCR reads through MiXCR, one entry per CDR3 protein. The sample includes more than 700,000 distinct CDR3 sequences, about 20% seen only once; the top ten take 9.5% to 13%. Source: PBMCs from blood, taken 5 to 6 days after vaccination. The receptors shown here come from a man aged 45-60 years who received an inactivated influenza vaccine. Each CDR3 is given without its conserved first and last residue.

V,J,CDR3
TRBV12-3/TRBV12-4,TRBJ2-7,ASSLPGQGTSEQY
TRBV6-1,TRBJ2-1,ATAGGLADNEQF
TRBV5-1,TRBJ2-3,ASSLDLTRDTQY
TRBV12-3/TRBV12-4,TRBJ2-1,ASSFKCRTSGRCNEQF
TRBV28,TRBJ2-1,ASSSLADGYNEQF
TRBV3-1,TRBJ1-5,ASSQAGYQPQH
TRBV20-1,TRBJ2-5,SARDSIHETQY
TRBV29-1,TRBJ2-2,SARTGGDTGELF
TRBV12-3/TRBV12-4,TRBJ2-5,ASSSLGQTETQY
TRBV5-1,TRBJ2-1,ASSSEVIHEQF
TRBV27,TRBJ2-7,ASRDQAGGNYEQY
TRBV27,TRBJ2-5,ASSLLGSMETQY
TRBV29-1,TRBJ2-1,SVEGTGTDVANEQF
TRBV11-2,TRBJ1-4,ASSLTRDREKLF
TRBV12-3/TRBV12-4,TRBJ1-1,ASSPELRITEAF
TRBV5-1,TRBJ2-2,ASRGTVTSGTNTGELF
TRBV29-1,TRBJ2-3,SVVGRGLLDTQY
TRBV27,TRBJ2-3,ASGGLAPRDTQY
TRBV12-3/TRBV12-4,TRBJ2-7,ASSTTASYEQY
TRBV12-3/TRBV12-4,TRBJ1-4,ASSGRTGVTNEKLF
TRBV7-9,TRBJ2-4,ASSLAGRGFQY
TRBV6-5,TRBJ2-1,ASSYSSSGENEQF
TRBV7-8,TRBJ1-1,ASSTVGAVGEAF
TRBV7-9,TRBJ2-4,ASSRTGILAKNIQY
TRBV6-1,TRBJ2-7,ASSGISYEQY
TRBV29-1,TRBJ2-2,SVEPRSSTGELF
TRBV12-3/TRBV12-4,TRBJ1-5,ASSLRGDQPQH
TRBV10-3,TRBJ1-5,AISDRGNQPQH
TRBV7-2,TRBJ2-1,ASSLAGGFKHEQF
TRBV5-4,TRBJ2-7,ASSSQIAGSYEQY
TRBV7-4,TRBJ1-5,ASSLVSDQPQH
TRBV20-1,TRBJ2-3,SASPGASGGTDTQY
TRBV6-1,TRBJ2-7,ASSIYDSLSSEQY